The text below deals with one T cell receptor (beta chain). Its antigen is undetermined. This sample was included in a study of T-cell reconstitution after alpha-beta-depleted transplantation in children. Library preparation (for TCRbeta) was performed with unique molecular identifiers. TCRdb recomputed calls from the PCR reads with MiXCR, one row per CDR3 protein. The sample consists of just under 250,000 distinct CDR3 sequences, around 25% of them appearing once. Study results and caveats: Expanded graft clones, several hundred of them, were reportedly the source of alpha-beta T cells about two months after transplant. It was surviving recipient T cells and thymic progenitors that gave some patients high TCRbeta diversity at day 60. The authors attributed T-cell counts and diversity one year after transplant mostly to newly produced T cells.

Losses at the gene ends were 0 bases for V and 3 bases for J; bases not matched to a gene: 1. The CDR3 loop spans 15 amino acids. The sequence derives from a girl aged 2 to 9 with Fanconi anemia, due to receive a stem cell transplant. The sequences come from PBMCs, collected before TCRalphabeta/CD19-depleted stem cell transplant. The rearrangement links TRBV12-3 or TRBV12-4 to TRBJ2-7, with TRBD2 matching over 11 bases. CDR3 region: CASSLASGRGYEQYF. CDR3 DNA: TGTGCCAGCAGTTTAGCTAGCGGGAGGGGCTACGAGCAGTACTTC.